The present TCR beta chain was sequenced within a study of blood T cell repertoires in COVID-19. Study overall: Both acute and convalescent COVID-19 samples were obtained from the United States, Italy and Spain. Sources were T cells, B-cell-depleted T cells, or PBMCs; the material itself was cDNA or gDNA.

The germline V gene has CDR1 WNHNN and CDR2 SYGVQD (reference sequence). V was cut by 6 bases and J by 13 bases, with 14 bases left in between. This CDR3 comprises 11 residues. Measured with immunoSEQ multiplex PCR; TCRdb has only the in-frame clones, and not every one. This table holds approximately 70,000 clones, around 80% found once. The gene calls are TRBV10-1 and TRBJ2-3, with D uncertain. This TCR was recovered from a woman between 45 and 65 years old with acute or convalescent COVID-19. The sequenced material came from peripheral blood. CDR3 sequence reads: CASSVVLREYF. CDR3 sequence (DNA): TGCGCCAGCAGCGTAGTCCTACGGGAGTATTTT.